These 14 T cell receptor beta chains came from one sample sequenced in a study of post-analysis software for immune sequencing data. Study-wide results and limits: There were roughly five TRBV segments more frequent in patients than controls, and TRBV5-6, TRBV5-1 and TRBV20-1 were among them.

Which antigens these TCRs recognize remains unknown. Built from TCR beta cDNA, the libraries had unique molecular identifiers in them. TCRdb redid the calling of the PCR reads with MiXCR, one entry per CDR3 protein. This sample has about 190,000 distinct CDR3 sequences; 25% to 30% occur once, and the top ten carry 3% to 3.5%. Material: blood. The receptors come from a girl under 18 with multiple sclerosis.

The chain combines TRBV3-1 with TRBJ1-1; the match to TRBD1 covers 7 bases. The CDR3 consists of 15 residues. Germline lookup yields CDR1 LGHDT and CDR2 YNNKEL (reference sequence). V shed 3 bases and J 6 bases; nucleotides not matched to a gene: 10. CDR3 sequence: CASSHRGDRVAEAFF. For the CDR3, the DNA is TGTGCCAGCAGCCATCGAGGCGACAGGGTCGCTGAAGCTTTCTTT.

The genes are TRBV2 and TRBJ2-2, with 9 bases lining up with TRBD1. The germline V gene has CDR1 SNHLY and CDR2 FYNNEI. The CDR3 is 15 amino acids. After removal of 5 bases from V and 6 bases from J, the junction contained 7 bases not matched to a gene. CDR3 DNA: TGTGCCAGCAGTTCCGGGACAGGGACGGCCGGGGAGCTGTTTTTT. Translated, it gives CASSSGTGTAGELFF. Using reference TRBV2 and TRBJ2-2 for the parts outside the CDR3, the full variable domain is EPEVTQTPSHQVTQMGQEVILRCVPISNHLYFYWYRQILGQKVEFLVSFYNNEISEKSEIFDDQFSVERPDGSNFTLKIRSTKLEDSAMYFCASSSGTGTAGELFFGEGSRLTVL.

This clonotype showed up just a few times. The J gene is TRBJ2-5, the V gene TRBV14; 7 bases are shared with TRBD2. CDR3 length: 14 residues. Trimming cost V 7 bases and J 11 bases; bases outside gene matches: 16. Germline V gene sequence: CDR1 SGHDN, CDR2 FVKESK. The DNA of the CDR3 is TGTGCCAGCAACCGGGGACTACTGTGGGGTGAGCAGTACTTC. Its translation is CASNRGLLWGEQYF.

Regarding this clonotype: This may come from a read error, since a much larger clone is one base off. The chain joins TRBV12-3 or TRBV12-4 to TRBJ1-1; D unresolved. V dropped 5 bases and J dropped 0 bases, with 7 bases sitting between them. CDR3 length: 13 residues. CDR3 protein: CASSLWVNTEAFF. DNA of the CDR3: TGTGCCAGCAGTCTCTGGGTGAACACTGAAGCTTTCTTT.

CDR3 nucleotides: TGCGCCAGCAGCTGGGACAGGGTCAGCGACGAGCAGTACTTC. Translating it yields CASSWDRVSDEQYF. The V gene is TRBV5-1, the J gene TRBJ2-7; 9 positions agree with TRBD1. The CDR3 is 14 residues long. Germline V gene data show CDR1 as SGHRS and CDR2 as YFSETQ. Trimming took 3 bases from V and 5 from J; bases not matched to a gene: 6. The full variable domain, its missing parts supplied by reference TRBV5-1 and TRBJ2-7, is KAGVTQTPRYLIKTRGQQVTLSCSPISGHRSVSWYQQTPGQGLQFLFEYFSETQRNKGNFPGRFSGRQFSNSRSEMNVSTLELGDSALYLCASSWDRVSDEQYFGPGTRLTVT.

The genes are TRBV3-1 and TRBJ2-7; 7 nucleotides agree with TRBD2. The CDR3 spans 16 residues. With V trimmed by 3 bases and J by 0 bases, 8 bases remained unmatched. Per the germline V gene, CDR1 is LGHDT and CDR2 is YNNKEL (reference sequence). CDR3: CASSQFTGGRSYEQYF. CDR3 nucleotides: TGTGCCAGCAGCCAGTTTACGGGGGGTCGCTCCTACGAGCAGTACTTC.

This clonotype was counted at least ten times. The V call is TRBV12-3 or TRBV12-4, the J call TRBJ1-2; unclear D gene. CDR3 size: 11 residues. Between the trimmed V and J ends, which lost 6 bases and 6 bases, there was a span of 8 bases. The CDR3 DNA reads TGTGCCAGCAGAGGCCCCAATGGCTACACCTTC. Translation gives CASRGPNGYTF.

The CDR3 region is CASSHSPGTSGRRSSYNEQFF. The DNA for the CDR3 is TGCGCCAGCAGCCATTCTCCCGGGACTAGCGGGAGGAGAAGCTCCTACAATGAGCAGTTCTTC. J is TRBJ2-1 and V is TRBV4-1, with 15 bases fitting TRBD2. J lost 0 bases, V lost 3 bases, and 12 bases had no gene match. This CDR3 spans 21 amino acids. From germline, CDR1 is MGHRA and CDR2 YSYEKL.

The chain combines TRBV28 with TRBJ2-7; tentatively, D is TRBD1 or TRBD2 (5 bases each). This CDR3 contains 15 residues. Looked up from germline, CDR1 is MDHEN and CDR2 is SYDVKM. V dropped 7 bases and J dropped 6 bases, with 22 bases sitting between them. The CDR3, as DNA: TGTGCCAGCAAACCACGGGACGGGGCGACCTGCGAGCAGTACTTC. Protein: CASKPRDGATCEQYF.

In regard to this clonotype: Since a much larger clone is just one base distant, this may be a read error. The chain combines TRBV12-3 or TRBV12-4 with TRBJ2-1; D may be TRBD1 (6 bases). This CDR3 region has 13 residues. The CDR3 loop reads CASGLYQGGEQFF. DNA of the CDR3: TGTGCCAGCGGTTTATATCAAGGGGGTGAGCAGTTCTTC.

This clonotype occurred many times. As DNA, the CDR3 is TGCGCCAGCAGCTTGTCAGGGGGCGGTCAGCCCCAGCATTTT. Residues: CASSLSGGGQPQHF. The chain joins TRBV5-1 to TRBJ1-5; 8 bases line up with TRBD1. CDR1 and CDR2 (germline): SGHRS, YFSETQ. This CDR3 spans 14 amino acids. V dropped 1 base and J dropped 6; count of bases not matched to a gene: 3.

On this clonotype: A much bigger clone sits one base away, suggesting this may be a read error. The J gene is TRBJ1-5, the V gene TRBV20-1, with 8 bases matching TRBD1. This CDR3 is built from 13 residues. Germline CDR1 is DFQATT and CDR2 is SNEGSKA (reference sequence). The CDR3 is CSTRTGRQQPQHF. CDR3 nucleotide sequence: TGCAGTACTAGGACAGGGAGGCAACAGCCCCAGCATTTT.

The chain employs TRBV25-1 and TRBJ2-1; D ambiguous. The V and J ends lost 10 bases and 8 bases respectively, with 15 bases between them. Germline V gene lookup returns CDR1 MGHDK and CDR2 SYGVNS. This CDR3 comprises 12 residues. The CDR3: CATRGELHEQFF. The DNA of the CDR3 is TGTGCCACCCGTGGAGAGCTCCATGAGCAGTTCTTC.

This sequence joins TRBV9 and TRBJ2-1; TRBD1 aligns across 8 bases. The better agreement between TRBJ2-7 and the DNA end casts doubt on the J call. Germline-derived CDR1 and CDR2 are SGDLS and YYNGEE. This CDR3 spans 16 amino acids. CDR3 loop: CASSVGPGQGYNEQYF. The CDR3 DNA reads TGTGCCAGCAGCGTAGGCCCAGGACAGGGTTACAATGAGCAGTACTTC.